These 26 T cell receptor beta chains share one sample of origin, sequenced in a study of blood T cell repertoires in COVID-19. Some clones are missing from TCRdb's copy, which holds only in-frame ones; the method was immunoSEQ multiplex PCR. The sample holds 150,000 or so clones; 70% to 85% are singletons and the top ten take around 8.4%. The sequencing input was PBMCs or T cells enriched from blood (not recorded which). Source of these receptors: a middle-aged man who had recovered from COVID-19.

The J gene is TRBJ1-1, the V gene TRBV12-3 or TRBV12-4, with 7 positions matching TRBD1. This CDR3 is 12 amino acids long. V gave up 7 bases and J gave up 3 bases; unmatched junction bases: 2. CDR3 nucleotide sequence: TGTGCCAGCAACCAGGGGGACACTGAAGCTTTCTTT. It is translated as CASNQGDTEAFF.

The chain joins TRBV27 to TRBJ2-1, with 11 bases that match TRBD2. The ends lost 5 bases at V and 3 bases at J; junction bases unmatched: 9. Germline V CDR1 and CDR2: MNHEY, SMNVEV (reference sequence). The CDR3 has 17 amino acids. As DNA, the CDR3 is TGTGCCAGCAGTCCCTCAATAGCGGGGGGGTTCTACAATGAGCAGTTCTTC. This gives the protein CASSPSIAGGFYNEQFF.

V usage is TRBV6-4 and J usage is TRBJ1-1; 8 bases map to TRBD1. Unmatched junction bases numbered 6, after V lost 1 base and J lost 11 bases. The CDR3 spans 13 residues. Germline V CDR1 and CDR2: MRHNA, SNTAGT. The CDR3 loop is CASSDLQGEKAFF. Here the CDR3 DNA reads TGTGCCAGCAGTGACTTACAGGGGGAGAAGGCTTTCTTT.

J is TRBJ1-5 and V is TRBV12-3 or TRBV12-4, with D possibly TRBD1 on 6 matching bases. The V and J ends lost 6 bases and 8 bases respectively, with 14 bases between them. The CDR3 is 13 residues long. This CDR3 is CASSLFRGEPQHF. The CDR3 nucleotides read TGTGCCAGCAGCCTATTCAGGGGTGAGCCCCAGCATTTT.

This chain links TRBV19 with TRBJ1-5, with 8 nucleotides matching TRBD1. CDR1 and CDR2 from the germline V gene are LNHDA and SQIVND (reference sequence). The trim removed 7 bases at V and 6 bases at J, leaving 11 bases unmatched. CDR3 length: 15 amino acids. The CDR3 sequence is CASTASDRVVQPQHF. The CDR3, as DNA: TGTGCCAGTACCGCCTCGGACAGGGTTGTTCAGCCCCAGCATTTT.

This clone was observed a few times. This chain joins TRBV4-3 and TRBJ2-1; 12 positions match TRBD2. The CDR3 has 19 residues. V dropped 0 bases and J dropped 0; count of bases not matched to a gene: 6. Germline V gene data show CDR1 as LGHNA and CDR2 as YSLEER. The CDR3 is CASSQEGLAGGSSYNEQFF. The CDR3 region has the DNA TGCGCCAGCAGCCAAGAAGGCCTAGCGGGGGGGAGCTCCTACAATGAGCAGTTCTTC.

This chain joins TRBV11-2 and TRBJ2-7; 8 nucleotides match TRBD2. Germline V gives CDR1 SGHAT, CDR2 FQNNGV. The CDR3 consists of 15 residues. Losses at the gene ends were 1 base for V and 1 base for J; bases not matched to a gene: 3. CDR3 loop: CASSLGLALSYEQYF. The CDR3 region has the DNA TGTGCCAGCAGCTTAGGACTAGCGTTATCCTACGAGCAGTACTTC.

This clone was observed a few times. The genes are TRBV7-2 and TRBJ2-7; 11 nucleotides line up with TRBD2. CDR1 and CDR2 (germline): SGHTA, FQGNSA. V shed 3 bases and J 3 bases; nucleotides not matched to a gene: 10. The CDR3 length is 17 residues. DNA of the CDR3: TGTGCCAGCAGCTTGGGCGCTAGCGGGGGGACTTACTACGAGCAGTACTTC. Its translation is CASSLGASGGTYYEQYF.

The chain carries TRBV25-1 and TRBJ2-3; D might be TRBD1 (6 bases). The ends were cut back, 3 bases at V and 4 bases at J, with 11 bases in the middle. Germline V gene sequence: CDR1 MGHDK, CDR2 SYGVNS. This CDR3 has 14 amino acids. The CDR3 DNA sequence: TGTGCCAGCAGTGACCAGGGGACCCCAGATACGCAGTATTTT. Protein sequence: CASSDQGTPDTQYF.

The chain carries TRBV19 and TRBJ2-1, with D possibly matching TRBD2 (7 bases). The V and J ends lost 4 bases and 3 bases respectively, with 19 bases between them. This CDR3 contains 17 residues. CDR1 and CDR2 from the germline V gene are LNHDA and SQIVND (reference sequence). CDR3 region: CASSKSGGPSIYNEQFF. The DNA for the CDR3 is TGTGCCAGTAGTAAATCGGGGGGCCCTTCTATCTACAATGAGCAGTTCTTC.

The DNA of the CDR3 is TGCGCCAGCAGCTCGACTAGCGGGGAAGGGGAGACCCAGTACTTC. Translation: CASSSTSGEGETQYF. The V and J genes are TRBV5-1 and TRBJ2-5; 11 bases are a match to TRBD2. Germline V gene lookup returns CDR1 SGHRS and CDR2 YFSETQ. J lost 5 bases, V lost 3 bases, and 6 bases had no gene match. The CDR3 is 15 residues long.

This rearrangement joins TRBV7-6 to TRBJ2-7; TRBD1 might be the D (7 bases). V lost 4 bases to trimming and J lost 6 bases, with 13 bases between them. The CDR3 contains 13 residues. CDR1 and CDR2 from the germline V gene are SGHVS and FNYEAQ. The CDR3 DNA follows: TGTGCCAGCAGCTCAAGGCAGGGGGGCGAGCAGTACTTC. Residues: CASSSRQGGEQYF.

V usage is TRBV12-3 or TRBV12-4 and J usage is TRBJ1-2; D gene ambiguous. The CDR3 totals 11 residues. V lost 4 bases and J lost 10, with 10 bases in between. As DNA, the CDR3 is TGTGCCAGCAGTTCTTTTATTTCCTACACCTTC. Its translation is CASSSFISYTF.

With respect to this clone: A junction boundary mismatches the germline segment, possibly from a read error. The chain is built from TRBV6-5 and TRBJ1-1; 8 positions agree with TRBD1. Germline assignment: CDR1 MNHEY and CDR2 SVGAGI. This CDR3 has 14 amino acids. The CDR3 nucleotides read TGTGTCAGCAGTTACGACAGGGGCGACACTGAAGCTTTCTTT. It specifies CVSSYDRGDTEAFF.

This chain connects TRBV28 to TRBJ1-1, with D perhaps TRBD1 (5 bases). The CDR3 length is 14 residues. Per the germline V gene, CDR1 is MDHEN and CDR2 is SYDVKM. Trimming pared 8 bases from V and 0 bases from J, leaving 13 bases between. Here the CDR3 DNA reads TGTGCCAGCGGAGAAGGGGCTATGAACACTGAAGCTTTCTTT. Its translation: CASGEGAMNTEAFF.

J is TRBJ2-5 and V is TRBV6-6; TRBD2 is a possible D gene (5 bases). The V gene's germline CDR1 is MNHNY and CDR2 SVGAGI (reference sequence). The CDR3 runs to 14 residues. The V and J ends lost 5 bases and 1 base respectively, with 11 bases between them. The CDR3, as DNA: TGTGCCAGCAGTGCTAGTAGCGTCCAAGAGACCCAGTACTTC. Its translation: CASSASSVQETQYF.

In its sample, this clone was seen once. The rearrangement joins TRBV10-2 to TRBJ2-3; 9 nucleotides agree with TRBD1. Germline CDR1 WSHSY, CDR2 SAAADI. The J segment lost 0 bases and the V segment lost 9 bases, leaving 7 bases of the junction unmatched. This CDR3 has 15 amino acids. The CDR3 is CASTQGASSTDTQYF. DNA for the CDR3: TGCGCCAGTACACAGGGGGCCTCTAGCACAGATACGCAGTATTTT.

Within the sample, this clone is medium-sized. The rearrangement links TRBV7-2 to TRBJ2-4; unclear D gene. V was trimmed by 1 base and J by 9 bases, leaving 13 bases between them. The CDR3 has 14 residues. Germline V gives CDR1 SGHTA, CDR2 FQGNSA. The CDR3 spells CASSLGLAAGIQYF. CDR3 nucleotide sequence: TGTGCCAGCAGCTTAGGATTGGCGGCCGGCATTCAGTACTTC.

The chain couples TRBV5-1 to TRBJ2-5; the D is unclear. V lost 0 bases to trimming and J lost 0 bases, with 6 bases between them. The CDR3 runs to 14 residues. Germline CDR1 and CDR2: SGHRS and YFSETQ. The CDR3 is CASSLADNQETQYF. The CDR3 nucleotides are TGCGCCAGCAGCTTGGCCGACAACCAAGAGACCCAGTACTTC.

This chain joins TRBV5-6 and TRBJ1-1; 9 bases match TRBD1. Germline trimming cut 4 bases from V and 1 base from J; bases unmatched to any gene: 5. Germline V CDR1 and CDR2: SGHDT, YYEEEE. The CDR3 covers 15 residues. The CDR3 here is CASSRGTGQNTEAFF. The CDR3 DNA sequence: TGTGCCAGCAGCCGCGGGACAGGGCAGAACACTGAAGCTTTCTTT.

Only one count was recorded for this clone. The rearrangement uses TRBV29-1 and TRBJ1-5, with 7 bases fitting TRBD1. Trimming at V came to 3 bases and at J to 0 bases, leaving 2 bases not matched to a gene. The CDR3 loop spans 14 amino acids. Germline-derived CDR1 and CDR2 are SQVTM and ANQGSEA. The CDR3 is CSVETGSSNQPQHF. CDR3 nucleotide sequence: TGCAGCGTTGAGACAGGGAGTAGCAATCAGCCCCAGCATTTT.

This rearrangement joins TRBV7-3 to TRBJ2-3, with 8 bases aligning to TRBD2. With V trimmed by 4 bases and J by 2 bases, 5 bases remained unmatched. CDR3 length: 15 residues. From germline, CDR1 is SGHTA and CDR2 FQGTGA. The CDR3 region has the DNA TGTGCCAGCAGCTCTATGACTAGCGACACAGATACGCAGTATTTT. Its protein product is CASSSMTSDTDTQYF.

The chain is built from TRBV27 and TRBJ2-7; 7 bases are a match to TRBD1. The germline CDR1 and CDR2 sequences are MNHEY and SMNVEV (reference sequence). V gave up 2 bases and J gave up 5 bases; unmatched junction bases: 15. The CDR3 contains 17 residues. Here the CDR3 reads CASSLAQRTGRYDEQYF. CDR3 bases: TGTGCCAGCAGTTTAGCTCAGCGGACAGGAAGGTACGACGAGCAGTACTTC.

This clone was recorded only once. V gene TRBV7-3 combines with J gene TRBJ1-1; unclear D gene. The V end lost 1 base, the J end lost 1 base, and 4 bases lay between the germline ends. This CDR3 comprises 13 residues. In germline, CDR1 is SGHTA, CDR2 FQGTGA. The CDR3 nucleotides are TGTGCCAGCAGCTTAAGGCAGAACACTGAAGCTTTCTTT. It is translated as CASSLRQNTEAFF.

The CDR3 sequence is CASCSRGYTF. The CDR3 DNA follows: TGTGCTAGTTGTTCGAGGGGCTACACCTTC. The chain has TRBV12-5 and TRBJ1-2; D gene unclear. The CDR3 is 10 amino acids. Germline CDR1 and CDR2: LGHNT and FRNRAP. V was pared by 8 bases and J by 8 bases, with 9 bases between.

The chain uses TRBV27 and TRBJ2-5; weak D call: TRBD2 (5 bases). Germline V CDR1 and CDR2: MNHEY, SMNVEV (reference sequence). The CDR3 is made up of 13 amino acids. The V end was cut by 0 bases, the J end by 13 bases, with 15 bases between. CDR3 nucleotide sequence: TGTGCCAGCAGTTTATCGAACGGAGGTGCTCGGTACTTC. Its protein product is CASSLSNGGARYF.